These 3 T cell receptor beta chains were sequenced from one sample in a study of blood T cells in healthy people across ages. Sample-barcoded 5' priming and a J-beta primer mix drove a second PCR of about 7 to 12 cycles. From the 5' RACE reads, TCRdb called clonotypes with MiXCR, one entry per CDR3 protein. Of fewer than 2 million distinct CDR3 sequences in the sample, about two fifths were seen once. What was sequenced was blood. All receptors come from a human donor in good health.

This clonotype was counted a few times. The chain links TRBV6-2 or TRBV6-3 to TRBJ1-2; TRBD1 matches 7 bases. From germline, CDR1 is MNHEY and CDR2 SVGEGT. This CDR3 is built from 13 residues. V trimming: 3 bases; J trimming: 8 bases; junction bases outside the gene matches: 6. The CDR3 DNA sequence: TGTGCCAGCAGTTATACAGGGGACTCCGGCTACACCTTC. This translates into CASSYTGDSGYTF.

V usage is TRBV12-3 or TRBV12-4 and J usage is TRBJ1-5, with 9 bases that match TRBD1. This CDR3 region has 14 residues. With V trimmed by 8 bases and J by 6 bases, 8 bases remained unmatched. The CDR3 DNA is TGTGCCAGCTCACGAGACAGGGGGACTCAGCCCCAGCATTTT. It yields the protein CASSRDRGTQPQHF.

This clonotype came up a few times. The gene calls are TRBV5-1 and TRBJ2-1, with 7 bases that match TRBD2. V was pared by 4 bases and J by 6 bases, with 10 bases of the junction left unmatched. Germline lookup yields CDR1 SGHRS and CDR2 YFSETQ. This CDR3 has 15 amino acids. The CDR3 loop is CASSLGGSVVNEQFF. CDR3 in DNA: TGCGCCAGCAGCCTGGGCGGGAGTGTCGTCAATGAGCAGTTCTTC.